One sample yielded the 30 T cell receptor beta chains listed below, sequenced in a study of T cell responses to AZD1222 COVID-19 vaccine. Clones were read by immunoSEQ multiplex PCR, and TCRdb kept only the in-frame ones, dropping some. This repertoire shows some 140,000 clones, roughly nine tenths found once; its top ten account for 5.5%. Sequences were derived from peripheral blood, sampled on day 0 of MenACWY control vaccination. All receptors derive from an adult in good health.

J is TRBJ2-1 and V is TRBV28; D may be TRBD2 (5 bases). V lost 3 bases and J lost 1, with 10 bases in between. This CDR3 comprises 15 residues. Germline assignment: CDR1 MDHEN and CDR2 SYDVKM. CDR3 nucleotide sequence: TGTGCCAGCAGTTTTGGCGGGCGGTCCTACAATGAGCAGTTCTTC. This encodes CASSFGGRSYNEQFF.

The gene calls are TRBV6-5 and TRBJ1-5; no firm D call. This CDR3 has 13 amino acids. Germline V lookup: CDR1 MNHEY, CDR2 SVGAGI. The V and J ends lost 5 bases and 4 bases respectively, with 9 bases between them. The DNA for the CDR3 is TGTGCCAGCAGTCCTCGACTGAATCAGCCCCAGCATTTT. It yields the protein CASSPRLNQPQHF.

The V and J genes are TRBV18 and TRBJ1-3, with 9 bases matching TRBD1. The CDR3 is made up of 16 amino acids. From germline, CDR1 is KGHSH and CDR2 LQKENI. J was trimmed by 0 bases and V by 4 bases; bases with no gene match: 4. The CDR3 nucleotides read TGTGCCAGCTCACAGGGACAGGGCCACTCTGGAAACACCATATATTTT. Translated, it gives CASSQGQGHSGNTIYF. The full variable domain, with the rest looked up from reference TRBV18 and TRBJ1-3, is NAGVMQNPRHLVRRRGQEARLRCSPMKGHSHVYWYRQLPEEGLKFMVYLQKENIIDESGMPKERFSAEFPKEGPSILRIQQVVRGDSAAYFCASSQGQGHSGNTIYFGEGSWLTVV.

The chain combines TRBV6-6 with TRBJ2-7; D unclear. Germline V lookup: CDR1 MNHNY, CDR2 SVGAGI (reference sequence). V shed 3 bases and J shed 2 bases, with 8 bases lying between them. The CDR3 is made up of 13 amino acids. The CDR3 here is CASSYSLTYEQYV. CDR3 coding DNA: TGTGCCAGCAGTTATTCACTTACCTACGAGCAGTACGTC.

This chain connects TRBV5-1 to TRBJ2-2; D remains ambiguous. This CDR3 contains 17 residues. Trimming took 0 bases from V and 0 from J, leaving 12 bases between them. Germline CDR1 SGHRS, CDR2 YFSETQ. CDR3 nucleotides: TGCGCCAGCAGCTTGGCCTCAAGGAGCGCGAACACCGGGGAGCTGTTTTTT. Translated, it gives CASSLASRSANTGELFF.

This clone was seen a few times. Compared with germline, one end of the junction differs, possibly owing to a read error. The chain couples TRBV5-6 to TRBJ1-1, with D possibly TRBD1 on 5 matching bases. Looked up from germline, CDR1 is SGHDT and CDR2 is YYEEEE. The CDR3 is made up of 12 amino acids. DNA for the CDR3: TGTGCCAGCAGCTACGCGACAATGGGGGTGGGCTTT. Protein product: CASSYATMGVGF.

The chain combines TRBV5-4 with TRBJ1-1, with TRBD1 matching 9 bases. Looked up from germline, CDR1 is SGHNT and CDR2 is YYREEE (reference sequence). V was clipped by 0 bases and J by 6 bases; unmatched bases: 3. The length of the CDR3 is 14 residues. DNA for the CDR3: TGTGCCAGCAGCTTGGACAGGGGGCGAGCTGAAGCTTTCTTT. As protein: CASSLDRGRAEAFF.

For this clone: Other DNA sequences within the sample encode an identical CDR3. The V call is TRBV2, the J call TRBJ1-2, with D possibly being TRBD1 (5 bases). This CDR3 has 13 amino acids. Trimming took off 3 bases at V and 4 bases at J, with 9 bases between the two ends. Germline CDR1 reads SNHLY; CDR2 reads FYNNEI. As DNA, the CDR3 is TGTGCCAGCAGTGACAGGCAGGGCTATGGCTACACCTTC. Its translation: CASSDRQGYGYTF.

V gene TRBV9 combines with J gene TRBJ2-7; perhaps TRBD1 as D (6 bases). The CDR3 runs to 13 residues. Germline loops: CDR1 SGDLS, CDR2 YYNGEE. Trimming pared 2 bases from V and 3 bases from J, leaving 9 bases between. Here the CDR3 DNA reads TGTGCCAGCAGCGTCCGGGACAACTACGAGCAGTACTTC. Encoded protein: CASSVRDNYEQYF.

The rearrangement joins TRBV10-3 to TRBJ1-2; tentatively, D is TRBD1 (5 bases). The CDR3 length is 15 residues. Trimming took 9 bases from V and 0 from J, leaving 17 bases between them. Germline V gene data show CDR1 as ENHRY and CDR2 as SYGVKD. DNA for the CDR3: TGTGCCATACAGTCGGGGGATCGAGCTAACTATGGCTACACCTTC. Amino acid sequence: CAIQSGDRANYGYTF.

The chain has TRBV2 and TRBJ2-7; D possibly corresponds to TRBD2 (5 bases). Per the germline V gene, CDR1 is SNHLY and CDR2 is FYNNEI. The CDR3 is made up of 16 amino acids. Trimming stripped 6 bases from V and 3 bases from J, with 21 bases between. The CDR3 DNA reads as TGTGCCAGCAGGACATCGACCGCGACTATACTCTACGAGCAGTACGTC. This codes for CASRTSTATILYEQYV.

The CDR3 DNA reads TGTGCCAGCAGCAGCCTCGGACAGGGGATCGTCTACGAGCAGTACTTC. This sequence encodes CASSSLGQGIVYEQYF. The V call is TRBV11-1, the J call TRBJ2-7; the match to TRBD1 covers 9 bases. Germline V gene data show CDR1 as SGHAT and CDR2 as FQDESV (reference sequence). This CDR3 comprises 16 residues. Germline trimming cut 5 bases from V and 3 bases from J; bases unmatched to any gene: 11. The full variable domain, completed using reference TRBV11-1 and TRBJ2-7, is EAEVAQSPRYKITEKSQAVAFWCDPISGHATLYWYRQILGQGPELLVQFQDESVVDDSQLPKDRFSAERLKGVDSTLKIQPAELGDSAMYLCASSSLGQGIVYEQYFGPGTRLTVT.

The gene calls are TRBV28 and TRBJ1-5, with D possibly being TRBD1 (6 bases). The ends were cut back, 2 bases at V and 3 bases at J, with 11 bases in the middle. Germline-derived CDR1 and CDR2 are MDHEN and SYDVKM. The CDR3 is 15 amino acids. In DNA form, the CDR3 reads TGTGCCAGCAGTTTACCGACAGGCGCCAATCAGCCCCAGCATTTT. It is translated as CASSLPTGANQPQHF.

The genes are TRBV19 and TRBJ2-1; D not certain. Germline CDR1 and CDR2: LNHDA and SQIVND (reference sequence). Trimming cost V 1 base and J 3 bases, with 10 bases left between them. The CDR3 length is 15 residues. This CDR3 is CASSIGQNNYNEQFF. CDR3 sequence (DNA): TGTGCCAGTAGTATAGGGCAGAACAACTACAATGAGCAGTTCTTC.

The rearrangement joins TRBV27 to TRBJ2-6, with a possible D match to TRBD2 (7 bases). V was cut by 6 bases and J by 0 bases, with 9 bases left in between. The CDR3 sequence is 15 residues long. Germline CDR1 MNHEY, CDR2 SMNVEV (reference sequence). The DNA for the CDR3 is TGTGCCAGCAGGGGAGGGGGCTCTGGGGCCAACGTCCTGACTTTC. This gives the protein CASRGGGSGANVLTF.

The gene calls are TRBV20-1 and TRBJ2-7; 9 bases are shared with TRBD2. CDR3 length: 14 residues. Germline CDR1 and CDR2: DFQATT and SNEGSKA (reference sequence). Unmatched junction bases numbered 3, after V lost 3 bases and J lost 0 bases. The CDR3 is CSASYSGSSYEQYF. CDR3 in DNA: TGCAGTGCTAGTTATAGCGGGAGCTCCTACGAGCAGTACTTC.

The rearrangement links TRBV11-1 to TRBJ1-1; tentative D call: TRBD1 (6 bases). Germline V CDR1 and CDR2: SGHAT, FQDESV (reference sequence). V lost 1 base and J 4 bases, leaving 13 bases between the germline ends. This CDR3 contains 15 residues. The CDR3 protein is CASSLEAGAITEAFF. CDR3 DNA sequence: TGTGCCAGCAGCTTAGAGGCGGGGGCAATCACTGAAGCTTTCTTT.

This clone was detected once. The chain is built from TRBV6-1 and TRBJ1-2; D unresolved. CDR1 and CDR2 from the germline V gene are MNHNS and SASEGT. The CDR3 spans 12 residues. Trimming took 3 bases from V and 7 from J, leaving 9 bases between them. CDR3 loop: CASSDLGRGYTF. CDR3 DNA sequence: TGTGCCAGCAGTGATCTGGGCCGTGGCTACACCTTC.

The rearrangement uses TRBV10-3 and TRBJ2-7; 9 bases line up with TRBD2. The germline gives CDR1 ENHRY, CDR2 SYGVKD. Trimming removed 8 bases from V and 4 bases from J; junction bases left unmatched: 6. The CDR3 contains 13 residues. This CDR3 is CAISTSGRYEQYF. The CDR3, as DNA: TGTGCCATCTCGACTAGCGGAAGATACGAGCAGTACTTC.

This rearrangement joins TRBV6-6 to TRBJ1-1; the D gene is possibly TRBD1 (5 bases). This CDR3 has 13 amino acids. The V and J ends lost 5 bases and 3 bases respectively, with 10 bases between them. Looked up from germline, CDR1 is MNHNY and CDR2 is SVGAGI (reference sequence). The CDR3 is CASSGDSYTEAFF. For the CDR3, the DNA is TGTGCCAGCAGTGGAGACAGTTACACTGAAGCTTTCTTT.

V usage is TRBV11-3 and J usage is TRBJ1-1; TRBD1 aligns across 9 bases. CDR1 and CDR2 (germline): SGHNT, YENEEA. With 6 bases clipped from V and 1 base from J, the junction kept 6 bases outside the gene matches. The CDR3 is made up of 15 amino acids. The CDR3: CASSKRDRANTEAFF. CDR3 in DNA: TGTGCCAGCAGTAAACGGGACAGGGCGAACACTGAAGCTTTCTTT.

V and J are TRBV19 and TRBJ1-2, with 11 bases fitting TRBD1. The V gene end was trimmed by 5 bases and the J gene end by 8 bases; junction bases not matched to a gene: 4. This CDR3 has 13 residues. Per the germline V gene, CDR1 is LNHDA and CDR2 is SQIVND (reference sequence). DNA of the CDR3: TGTGCCAGTAGTCCGCGGACAGGGGGCGGCTACACCTTC. Encoded protein: CASSPRTGGGYTF.

This rearrangement joins TRBV11-2 to TRBJ1-1; possibly TRBD1 for D (5 bases). Germline CDR1 reads SGHAT; CDR2 reads FQNNGV. The V end lost 7 bases, the J end lost 0 bases, and 15 bases lay between the germline ends. The CDR3 is made up of 15 amino acids. The CDR3 coding sequence is TGTGCCAGCACCGTATTCCAGGGATTGAACACTGAAGCTTTCTTT. It codes for CASTVFQGLNTEAFF.

The chain carries TRBV27 and TRBJ2-2; a weak D match, TRBD1 (5 bases). The CDR3 runs 14 residues. V lost 7 bases and J 1 base, leaving 10 bases between the germline ends. CDR1 and CDR2 from the germline V gene are MNHEY and SMNVEV (reference sequence). CDR3 sequence: CASNRQGNTGELFF. In DNA, the CDR3 is TGTGCCAGCAACCGGCAGGGGAACACCGGGGAGCTGTTTTTT.

This sequence joins TRBV5-6 and TRBJ1-5; TRBD1 matches 8 bases. The junction had 10 bases not matched to a gene; V was cut back by 2 bases and J by 6 bases. Per germline, CDR1 SGHDT and CDR2 YYEEEE. There are 16 residues in the CDR3. The CDR3 bases are TGTGCCAGCAGCTTTTATCAGGGGGCGCTTGGTCAGCCCCAGCATTTT. This translates into CASSFYQGALGQPQHF.

The J gene is TRBJ1-1, the V gene TRBV28; D not certain. Trimming pared 5 bases from V and 5 bases from J, leaving 15 bases between. CDR1 and CDR2 from the germline V gene are MDHEN and SYDVKM. This CDR3 has 14 residues. Here the CDR3 reads CASSRSAGRTEAFF. CDR3 sequence (DNA): TGTGCCAGCAGTCGCTCGGCGGGCCGGACTGAAGCTTTCTTT.

The chain uses TRBV27 and TRBJ2-7; 10 bases align to TRBD1. This CDR3 contains 15 residues. The V and J ends lost 5 bases and 2 bases, in that order; junction bases with no gene match: 6. The V gene's germline CDR1 is MNHEY and CDR2 SMNVEV (reference sequence). The CDR3 DNA follows: TGTGCCAGCAGTCCAGACAGGGGGCGCACCTACGAGCAGTACTTC. Its translation is CASSPDRGRTYEQYF.

The V and J genes are TRBV4-2 and TRBJ1-5; D unclear. The V gene's germline CDR1 is LGHNA and CDR2 YNFKEQ. CDR3 length equals 15 residues. V lost 0 bases and J lost 4, with 10 bases in between. CDR3 DNA: TGTGCCAGCAGCCAAGATCTGGGAGGGAATCAGCCCCAGCATTTT. Its translation is CASSQDLGGNQPQHF.

The rearrangement joins TRBV5-5 to TRBJ1-4; D is undetermined. Trimming shortened V by 2 bases and J by 11 bases, and 16 bases separated the two germline ends. CDR1 is SGHKS, CDR2 YYEKEE, per germline (reference sequence). CDR3 length: 14 residues. The CDR3 region has the DNA TGTGCCAGCAGCTTTATGCCGGTCGATAGGAAACTGTTTTTT. Protein: CASSFMPVDRKLFF.

As DNA, the CDR3 is TGCAGCGCCGTCCTCCTGGACAGGGATATCCAAGAGACCCAGTACTTC. Translating gives CSAVLLDRDIQETQYF. The chain couples TRBV29-1 to TRBJ2-5; 8 bases align to TRBD1. V was pared by 7 bases and J by 1 base, with 14 bases of the junction left unmatched. Looked up from germline, CDR1 is SQVTM and CDR2 is ANQGSEA. The CDR3 totals 16 residues.